The entry that follows covers one T cell receptor beta chain sequence. Germline V gives CDR1 SQVTM, CDR2 ANQGSEA. There are 13 residues in the CDR3. With 5 bases clipped from V and 5 bases from J, the junction kept 1 base outside the gene matches. This sample was included in a study of blood T cell repertoires in COVID-19. Across the study: T cells, B-cell-depleted T cells, or PBMCs supplied cDNA or gDNA.

The repertoire was sequenced with immunoSEQ multiplex PCR; TCRdb's copy has only in-frame clones and lacks some. The data contain 80,000 to 95,000 clones, more than 70% of them singletons. This rearrangement joins TRBV29-1 to TRBJ2-1; 12 bases are shared with TRBD2. The specimen was peripheral blood. The receptor was derived from a woman aged 65 to 85 with acute or convalescent COVID-19. CDR3 region: CSVRTSGNNEQFF. Written as DNA, the CDR3 is TGCAGCGTTAGGACTAGCGGGAACAATGAGCAGTTCTTC.